Listed here are 21 T cell receptor beta chains from one sample, sequenced in a study of blood T cells in healthy people across ages. The use of a sample-barcoded 5' primer and a J-beta primer mix characterized a second PCR of 7 to 11 cycles. MiXCR, run by TCRdb on the 5' RACE reads, gives a single entry per CDR3 protein. The sample records around 750,000 distinct CDR3 sequences, 53% being singletons. The sample comprised blood. These receptors originate from an elderly man in good health.

The chain has TRBV5-4 and TRBJ2-5; D is possibly TRBD2 (6 bases). From germline, CDR1 is SGHNT and CDR2 YYREEE (reference sequence). Trimming removed 6 bases from V and 1 base from J, with 19 bases in between. The CDR3 is 16 residues long. The CDR3 sequence is CASTRLTGDLQETQYF. CDR3 bases: TGTGCCAGCACCAGGCTAACGGGAGACCTCCAAGAGACCCAGTACTTC.

This clonotype was detected a few times. Germline is not matched at one junction end, which may reflect a read error. The chain carries TRBV5-1 and TRBJ2-7, with 9 bases aligning to TRBD2. The CDR3 has 13 amino acids. CDR1 and CDR2 (germline): SGHRS, YFSETQ. This CDR3 is CASSSGRTYEQYF. The CDR3 DNA reads TGTGCCAGCAGTAGCGGGAGAACCTACGAGCAGTACTTC. Full variable domain (missing parts from reference TRBV5-1 and TRBJ2-7): KAGVTQTPRYLIKTRGQQVTLSCSPISGHRSVSWYQQTPGQGLQFLFEYFSETQRNKGNFPGRFSGRQFSNSRSEMNVSTLELGDSALYLCASSSGRTYEQYFGPGTRLTVT.

V is TRBV20-1 and J is TRBJ2-5, with 11 positions matching TRBD2. J gave up 2 bases and V 5 bases, and 16 bases lay outside the gene matches. The CDR3 totals 18 residues. The germline V gene has CDR1 DFQATT and CDR2 SNEGSKA (reference sequence). This CDR3 reads CSAFSGSGTSGAQETQYF. The CDR3 DNA sequence: TGCAGTGCTTTCAGCGGGAGTGGGACTAGCGGAGCTCAAGAGACCCAGTACTTC.

The CDR3 region is CASSPGGTRAETQYF. CDR3 nucleotide sequence: TGTGCCAGCAGCCCTGGAGGGACTCGCGCGGAGACCCAGTACTTC. The V call is TRBV9, the J call TRBJ2-5; possibly TRBD2 for D (6 bases). There are 15 residues in the CDR3. Trimming took off 4 bases at V and 5 bases at J, with 18 bases between the two ends. Looked up from germline, CDR1 is SGDLS and CDR2 is YYNGEE.

This rearrangement joins TRBV12-3 or TRBV12-4 to TRBJ2-1, with 14 bases that match TRBD2. The CDR3 extends over 12 amino acids. V gave up 6 bases and J gave up 15 bases; unmatched junction bases: 4. CDR3 in amino acids: CASRGLAGVGFF. CDR3 DNA: TGTGCCAGCAGGGGACTAGCGGGAGTCGGGTTCTTC.

The chain joins TRBV12-3 or TRBV12-4 to TRBJ2-3, with D hard to call. The CDR3 has 12 residues. The V and J ends lost 6 bases and 4 bases respectively, with 8 bases between them. CDR3 sequence: CASRFSPDTQYF. The CDR3 nucleotides read TGTGCCAGCAGATTTTCCCCAGATACGCAGTATTTT.

CDR3 sequence (DNA): TGTGCCAGCAGCCAAGAAGGGGGGAGGGGGGCGAATTCACCCCTCCACTTT. This translates into CASSQEGGRGANSPLHF. This chain links TRBV4-2 with TRBJ1-6; TRBD1 is a possible D gene (6 bases). The V end was cut by 0 bases, the J end by 7 bases, with 16 bases between. The CDR3 has 17 amino acids. From germline, CDR1 is LGHNA and CDR2 YNFKEQ.

Turning to this clonotype: A much larger clone lies one base from this, so it may be a read error. The chain combines TRBV7-8 with TRBJ2-2; 8 bases map to TRBD2. This CDR3 region has 14 residues. Germline V lookup: CDR1 SGHVS, CDR2 FQNEAQ. Trimming took 5 bases from V and 7 from J; bases not matched to a gene: 6. The CDR3 coding sequence is TGTGCCAGCAGCGGGACTAGTTCGAGCGGGGAGCTGTTTTTT. This codes for CASSGTSSSGELFF.

The V and J genes are TRBV11-2 and TRBJ2-4; TRBD1 matches 7 bases. This CDR3 is 14 amino acids long. The germline V gene encodes CDR1 SGHAT and CDR2 FQNNGV. V shed 1 base, J shed 13 bases, and the junction held 10 bases outside the gene matches. DNA of the CDR3: TGTGCCAGCAGCTTAGGGACAGGAGTCATGCAGCAGTACTTC. Encoded protein: CASSLGTGVMQQYF.

This clonotype was counted many times. J is TRBJ2-7 and V is TRBV7-2, with 8 positions matching TRBD1. The CDR3 extends over 14 amino acids. V lost 11 bases and J lost 3; bases outside the gene matches: 12. The germline V gene has CDR1 SGHTA and CDR2 FQGNSA. CDR3 nucleotides: TGTGCCTCCTCCCCAGGGACAGGACTCTACGAGCAGTACTTC. Its translation: CASSPGTGLYEQYF.

The V and J genes are TRBV28 and TRBJ2-3; D is possibly TRBD1 (5 bases). The CDR3 length is 15 residues. Germline assignment: CDR1 MDHEN and CDR2 SYDVKM. The V end was cut by 4 bases, the J end by 6 bases, with 17 bases between. The CDR3 nucleotides are TGTGCCAGCAGTTACGGCTCGTTGGGGCTGGATACGCAGTATTTT. It encodes CASSYGSLGLDTQYF.

The V and J genes are TRBV29-1 and TRBJ2-7, with 12 positions matching TRBD2. Trimming at V came to 7 bases and at J to 2 bases, leaving 15 bases not matched to a gene. There are 17 residues in the CDR3. Germline loops: CDR1 SQVTM, CDR2 ANQGSEA. The CDR3 loop reads CSASGWLAGGDTYEQYF. In DNA form, the CDR3 reads TGCAGCGCGAGCGGGTGGCTAGCGGGAGGGGATACCTACGAGCAGTACTTC.

The chain is built from TRBV12-3 or TRBV12-4 and TRBJ2-1; 15 positions match TRBD2. The V and J ends lost 5 bases and 3 bases, in that order; junction bases with no gene match: 8. The CDR3 length is 18 residues. The CDR3 coding sequence is TGTGCCAGCAGTAGGGGGACTAGCGGGAGGTTTATCTACAATGAGCAGTTCTTC. Translated: CASSRGTSGRFIYNEQFF.

This clonotype has a handful of counts. This chain links TRBV29-1 with TRBJ1-1; 7 bases fit TRBD1. Germline values: CDR1 SQVTM, CDR2 ANQGSEA. V lost 8 bases, J lost 1 base, and 7 bases stayed unmatched. This CDR3 is 13 amino acids long. CDR3 residues: CSTSQGQNTEAFF. CDR3 nucleotide sequence: TGCAGCACCTCACAGGGGCAGAACACTGAAGCTTTCTTT.

The chain recombines TRBV20-1 with TRBJ1-5; weak D call: TRBD1 (5 bases). Germline V gives CDR1 DFQATT, CDR2 SNEGSKA (reference sequence). This CDR3 spans 14 amino acids. V lost 6 bases to trimming and J lost 2 bases, with 14 bases between them. CDR3 coding DNA: TGCAGTGCCTACTTACCCAGGGGCAATCAGCCCCAGCATTTT. Residues: CSAYLPRGNQPQHF.

J is TRBJ2-1 and V is TRBV27; no reliable D call. With 6 bases removed from V and 3 bases from J, the gap between germline ends came to 12 bases. CDR3 length equals 14 residues. Germline CDR1 reads MNHEY; CDR2 reads SMNVEV (reference sequence). The CDR3: CASRPLGNYNEQFF. CDR3 sequence (DNA): TGTGCCAGCAGGCCGCTGGGGAACTACAATGAGCAGTTCTTC.

This clonotype was counted a single time. The J gene is TRBJ2-3, the V gene TRBV5-1, with a possible D match to TRBD1 (6 bases). Germline CDR1 reads SGHRS; CDR2 reads YFSETQ. V lost 4 bases and J lost 5, with 17 bases in between. There are 15 residues in the CDR3. This CDR3 reads CASSPPRGWEDTQYF. CDR3 bases: TGCGCCAGCAGCCCCCCAAGGGGGTGGGAAGATACGCAGTATTTT.

The chain employs TRBV7-9 and TRBJ2-3, with D tentatively TRBD2 (5 bases). Per the germline V gene, CDR1 is SEHNR and CDR2 is FQNEAQ (reference sequence). The CDR3 consists of 15 residues. The V and J ends lost 3 bases and 4 bases respectively, with 14 bases between them. CDR3 loop: CASSLGRTGADTQYF. The CDR3, as DNA: TGTGCCAGCAGCTTGGGCAGGACTGGGGCAGATACGCAGTATTTT.

This clonotype was found a few times. The chain carries TRBV5-1 and TRBJ2-7, with 7 bases lining up with TRBD1. CDR3 length: 14 residues. The germline V gene encodes CDR1 SGHRS and CDR2 YFSETQ. The V segment lost 7 bases and the J segment 5 bases; nucleotides outside the gene matches: 12. CDR3 loop: CASGNDRVRDEQYF. The CDR3 nucleotides read TGCGCCAGCGGGAACGACAGGGTCAGGGACGAGCAGTACTTC.

In its sample, this clonotype was seen once. V is TRBV4-1 and J is TRBJ2-7, with a possible D match to TRBD2 (5 bases). This CDR3 spans 15 amino acids. Between the trimmed V and J ends, which lost 1 base and 3 bases, there was a span of 13 bases. Germline CDR1 MGHRA, CDR2 YSYEKL. CDR3 in amino acids: CASSQGLAAYYEQYF. CDR3 bases: TGCGCCAGCAGCCAAGGCCTAGCAGCTTACTACGAGCAGTACTTC.

This rearrangement joins TRBV27 to TRBJ1-4; D may be TRBD1 (6 bases). The length of the CDR3 is 15 residues. The V gene lost 1 base and the J gene lost 3 bases, with 9 bases spanning the gap. Germline lookup yields CDR1 MNHEY and CDR2 SMNVEV (reference sequence). In DNA form, the CDR3 reads TGTGCCAGCAGTTTATACGCAGGGGCTAATGAAAAACTGTTTTTT. It is translated as CASSLYAGANEKLFF.